This TCR beta chain emerged from a study of vaccination effects on CD4 cells after COVID-19. Whole-study findings and limits: Clonal contraction was marked in infection- and vaccine-induced clones late after vaccination.

After expansion with viral peptide pools in the ViraFEST assay, antigen-specific CD4+ T cells were sequenced. CD4+ T cells were isolated after roughly nine days of culture. On day 3 and again on day 7, half the medium was replaced with IL-2 medium. Remarks on this clone: What it binds is not known.

Only in-frame clones appear in the TCRdb table, and some are missing; sequencing was by immunoSEQ multiplex PCR. The data show about 22,000 clones, with over 70% seen just once and 12% held by the top ten. This TCR came from a human donor who received a COVID-19 vaccine. Sequenced here: CD4+ T cells from PBMCs cultured with HCoV-229E spike peptides, sampled before COVID-19 vaccination.

In DNA, the CDR3 is TGTGCCAGCTGGGTCGAGTATGGCTACACCTTC. This encodes CASWVEYGYTF. This rearrangement joins TRBV28 to TRBJ1-2; D not certain. There are 11 residues in the CDR3. With 8 bases removed from V and 5 bases from J, the gap between germline ends came to 9 bases. Per the germline V gene, CDR1 is MDHEN and CDR2 is SYDVKM.